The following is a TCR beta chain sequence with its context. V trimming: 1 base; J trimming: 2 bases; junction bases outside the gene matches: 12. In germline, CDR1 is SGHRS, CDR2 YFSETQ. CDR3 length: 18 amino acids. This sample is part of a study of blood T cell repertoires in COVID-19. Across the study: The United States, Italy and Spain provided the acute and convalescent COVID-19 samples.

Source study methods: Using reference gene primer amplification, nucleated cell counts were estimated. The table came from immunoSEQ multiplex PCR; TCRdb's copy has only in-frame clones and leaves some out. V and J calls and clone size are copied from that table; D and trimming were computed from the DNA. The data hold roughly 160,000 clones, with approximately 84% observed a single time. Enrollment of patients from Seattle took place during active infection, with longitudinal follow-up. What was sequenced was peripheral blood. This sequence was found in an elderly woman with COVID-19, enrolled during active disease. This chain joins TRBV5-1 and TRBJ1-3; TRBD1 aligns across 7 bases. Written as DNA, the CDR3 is TGCGCCAGCAGCTTGTCCGGGGGGGACAGAAAGGCTGGAAACACCATATATTTT. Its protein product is CASSLSGGDRKAGNTIYF.